This T cell receptor (beta chain) was profiled in a study of T cell responses to AZD1222 COVID-19 vaccine. CDR1 and CDR2 (germline): PRHDT, FYEKMQ (reference sequence). The CDR3 loop spans 15 amino acids. V lost 1 base to trimming and J lost 0 bases, with 9 bases between them. Clones were sequenced by immunoSEQ multiplex PCR, and TCRdb holds only the in-frame ones, with some missing. The sample includes more than 110,000 clones, under 95% of them seen just once. This specimen consisted of peripheral blood, obtained on day 0 of AZD1222 vaccination. This TCR came from an adult in good health. V and J are TRBV13 and TRBJ1-1; D remains unclear. CDR3 DNA sequence: TGTGCCAGCAGCTTAGTCCGTGAGATGAACACTGAAGCTTTCTTT. Amino acids: CASSLVREMNTEAFF.